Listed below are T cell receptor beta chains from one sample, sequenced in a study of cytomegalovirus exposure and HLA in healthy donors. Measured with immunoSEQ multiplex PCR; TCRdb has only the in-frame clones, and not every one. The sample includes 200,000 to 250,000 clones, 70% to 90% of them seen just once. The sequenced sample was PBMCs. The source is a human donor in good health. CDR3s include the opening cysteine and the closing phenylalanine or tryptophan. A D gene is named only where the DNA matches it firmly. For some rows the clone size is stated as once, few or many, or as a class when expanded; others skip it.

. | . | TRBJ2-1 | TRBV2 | CASTFQVPYNEQFF | TGTGCCAGCACCTTTCAGGTCCCCTACAATGAGCAGTTCTTC
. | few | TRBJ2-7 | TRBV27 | CASSLQGISLEQYF | TGTGCCAGCAGTTTACAGGGCATCTCTCTCGAGCAGTACTTC
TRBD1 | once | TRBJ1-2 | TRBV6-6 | CASSYSGGNYGYTF | TGTGCCAGCAGTTACTCAGGGGGCAACTATGGCTACACCTTC
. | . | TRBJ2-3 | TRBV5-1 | CASSRTGWADTQYF | TGCGCCAGCAGCCGCACGGGGTGGGCAGATACGCAGTATTTT
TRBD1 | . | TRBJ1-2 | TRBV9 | CASSVGTGGDKPYGYTF | TGTGCCAGCAGCGTCGGGACAGGGGGCGACAAACCCTATGGCTACACCTTC
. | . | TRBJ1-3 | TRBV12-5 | CASGLRGIGGNTIYF | TGTGCTAGTGGTTTGAGAGGAATAGGCGGAAACACCATATATTTT
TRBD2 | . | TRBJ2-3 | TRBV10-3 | CAISDPSREAALSTDTQYF | TGTGCCATCAGTGATCCCTCACGGGAGGCGGCTCTAAGCACAGATACGCAGTATTTT
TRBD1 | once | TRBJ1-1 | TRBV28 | CASSILGQTNTEAFF | TGTGCCAGCAGTATACTGGGACAGACGAACACTGAAGCTTTCTTT
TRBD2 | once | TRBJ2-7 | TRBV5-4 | CASSQGLAPYEQYF | TGTGCCAGCAGCCAGGGACTAGCCCCTTACGAGCAGTACTTC
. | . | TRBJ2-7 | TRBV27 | CASSPYREVNF | TGTGCCAGCAGCCCCTACAGGGAAGTGAACTTC
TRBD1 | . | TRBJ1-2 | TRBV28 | CASSLSRQGVHGYTF | TGTGCCAGCAGTTTATCGAGGCAGGGGGTCCATGGCTACACCTTC
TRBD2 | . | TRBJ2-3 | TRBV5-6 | CASSSTSGGPGTQYF | TGTGCCAGCAGCTCCACTAGCGGGGGCCCGGGAACGCAGTATTTT
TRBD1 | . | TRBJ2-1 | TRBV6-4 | CASSDPGTGVYEQFF | TGTGCCAGCAGTGACCCGGGGACAGGGGTTTATGAGCAGTTCTTC
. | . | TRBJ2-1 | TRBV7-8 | CASRETWAGWDNEQFF | TGTGCCAGCAGAGAGACTTGGGCGGGATGGGACAATGAGCAGTTCTTC
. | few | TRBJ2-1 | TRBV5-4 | CASRLLGGEQFF | TGTGCCAGCAGACTACTAGGGGGTGAGCAGTTCTTC
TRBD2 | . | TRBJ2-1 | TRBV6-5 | CASRLAGGPGNEQFF | TGTGCCAGCAGACTAGCGGGAGGGCCGGGAAATGAGCAGTTCTTC